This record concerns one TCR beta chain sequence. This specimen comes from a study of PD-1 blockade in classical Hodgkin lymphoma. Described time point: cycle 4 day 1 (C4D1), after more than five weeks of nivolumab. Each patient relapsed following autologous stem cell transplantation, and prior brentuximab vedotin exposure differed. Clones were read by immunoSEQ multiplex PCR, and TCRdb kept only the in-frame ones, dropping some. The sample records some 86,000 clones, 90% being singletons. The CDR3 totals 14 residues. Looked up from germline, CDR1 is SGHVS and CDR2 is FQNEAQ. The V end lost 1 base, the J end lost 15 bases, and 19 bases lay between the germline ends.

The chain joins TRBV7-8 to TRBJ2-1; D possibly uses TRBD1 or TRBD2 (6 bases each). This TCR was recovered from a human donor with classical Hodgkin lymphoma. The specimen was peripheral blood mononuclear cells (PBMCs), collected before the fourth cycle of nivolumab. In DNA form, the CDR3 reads TGTGCCAGCAGCTTAGAGGTTCGGGGGCCCTCCCCGTTCTTC. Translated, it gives CASSLEVRGPSPFF. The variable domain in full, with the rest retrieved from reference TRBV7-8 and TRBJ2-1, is GAGVSQSPRYKVAKRGQDVALRCDPISGHVSLFWYQQALGQGPEFLTYFQNEAQLDKSGLPSDRFFAERPEGSVSTLKIQRTQQEDSAVYLCASSLEVRGPSPFFGPGTRLTVL.